One T cell receptor beta chain is described in this entry. Antigen specificity is unknown. This CDR3 is built from 13 residues. The germline gives CDR1 LNHDA, CDR2 SQIVND (reference sequence). The V gene end was trimmed by 6 bases and the J gene end by 6 bases; junction bases not matched to a gene: 4. Produced via immunoSEQ multiplex PCR; TCRdb's table is partial and in-frame only. The sample shows roughly 86,000 clones, 80% to 95% of them seen only once. The data derive from a study of OX40 agonist ivuxolimab in advanced cancers. Study-level background: Patients receiving dose escalation had hepatocellular carcinoma, melanoma, renal cell or head and neck cancer. Among those enrolled, mean age was approximately 62 years (range about 23 to 90) and 82.7% were male.

Overall study results and limits: Patients who responded partially at 0.1-3.0 mg/kg showed clonal expansion ranking among the lowest.

Sequencing used CD4+ or CD8+ T cells sorted from blood, obtained in a trial of the OX40 agonist ivuxolimab. This chain links TRBV19 with TRBJ1-4, with 7 bases fitting TRBD1. The sequence derives from an adult with an advanced solid tumor such as melanoma, head and neck, liver or kidney cancer. The CDR3 nucleotides are TGTGCCAGTAGGGACAGGCTGTATGAAAAACTGTTTTTT. It specifies CASRDRLYEKLFF.